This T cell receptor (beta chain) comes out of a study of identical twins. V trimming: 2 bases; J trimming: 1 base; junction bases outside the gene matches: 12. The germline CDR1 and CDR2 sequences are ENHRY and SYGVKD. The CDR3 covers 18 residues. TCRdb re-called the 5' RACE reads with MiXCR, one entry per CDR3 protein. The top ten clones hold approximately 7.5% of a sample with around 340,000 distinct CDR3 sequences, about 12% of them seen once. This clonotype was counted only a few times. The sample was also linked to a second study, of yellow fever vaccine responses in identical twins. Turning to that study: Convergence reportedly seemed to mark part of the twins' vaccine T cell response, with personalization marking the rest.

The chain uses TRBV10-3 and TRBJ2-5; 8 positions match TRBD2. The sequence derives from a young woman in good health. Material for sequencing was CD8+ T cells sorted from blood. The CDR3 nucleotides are TGTGCCATCAGTGAGCCGGTATTACCGCGGGGGGTCCAAGAGACCCAGTACTTC. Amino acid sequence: CAISEPVLPRGVQETQYF.